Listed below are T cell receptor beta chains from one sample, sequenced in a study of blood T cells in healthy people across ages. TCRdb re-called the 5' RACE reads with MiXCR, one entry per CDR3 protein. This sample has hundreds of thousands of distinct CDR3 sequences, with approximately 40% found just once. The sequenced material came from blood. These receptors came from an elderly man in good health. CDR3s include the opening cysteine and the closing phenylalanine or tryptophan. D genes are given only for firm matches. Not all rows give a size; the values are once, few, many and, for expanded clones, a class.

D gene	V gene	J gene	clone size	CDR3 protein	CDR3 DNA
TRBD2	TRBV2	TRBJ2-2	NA	CASTRGGRTGELFF	TGTGCCAGCACCCGGGGCGGGAGGACCGGGGAGCTGTTTTTT
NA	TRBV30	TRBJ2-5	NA	CAWSIDGRETQYF	TGTGCCTGGAGTATTGACGGACGAGAGACCCAGTACTTC
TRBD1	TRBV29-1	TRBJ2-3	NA	CSESRDRGRTDTQYF	TGCAGCGAGTCCCGGGACAGGGGGCGCACAGATACGCAGTATTTT
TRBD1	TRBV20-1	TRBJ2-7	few	CSGTGLASEQYF	TGCAGTGGGACAGGTCTAGCCAGCGAGCAGTACTTC
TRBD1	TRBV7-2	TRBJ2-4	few	CASSPRDRGLEYF	TGTGCCAGCAGCCCTCGGGACAGGGGATTAGAGTACTTC
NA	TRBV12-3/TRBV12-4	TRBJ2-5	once	CASSTPDIQETQYF	TGTGCCAGCAGTACCCCCGATATTCAAGAGACCCAGTACTTC
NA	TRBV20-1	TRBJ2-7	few	CSARDSYSSYEQYF	TGCAGTGCGAGGGACTCCTACAGCTCCTACGAGCAGTACTTC
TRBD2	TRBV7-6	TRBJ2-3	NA	CASSLRSPGGSTDTQYF	TGTGCCAGCAGCTTAAGGTCCCCGGGGGGGAGCACAGATACGCAGTATTTT
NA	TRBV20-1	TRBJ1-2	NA	CSARDQEWSGYTF	TGCAGTGCTAGAGATCAAGAGTGGTCTGGCTACACCTTC
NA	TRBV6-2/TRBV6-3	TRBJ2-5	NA	CTSNLYQETQYF	TGTACCAGCAACCTGTACCAAGAGACCCAGTACTTC
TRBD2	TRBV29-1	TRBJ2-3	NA	CGVARSLSGGTDTQYF	TGCGGCGTTGCCCGGTCGTTGAGCGGGGGGACAGATACGCAGTATTTT
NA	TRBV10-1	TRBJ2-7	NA	CASSAPDSYEQYF	TGCGCCAGCAGTGCCCCGGACAGCTACGAGCAGTACTTC
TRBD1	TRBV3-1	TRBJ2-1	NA	CASSPRTGRGEQFF	TGTGCCAGCAGCCCCCGGACAGGCCGTGGGGAGCAGTTCTTC
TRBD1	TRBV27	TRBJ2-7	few	CASRNGQGIFYEQYF	TGTGCCAGCAGAAATGGACAGGGAATATTCTACGAGCAGTACTTC
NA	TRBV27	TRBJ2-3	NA	CASSSGTVVDTQYF	TGTGCCAGCAGTTCGGGGACTGTCGTGGATACGCAGTATTTT